This T cell receptor (beta chain) was observed in a study of CD8 T cells in ankylosing spondylitis. Study results and limitations: A TCR beta motif made of several highly homologous variants seemed typical of ankylosing spondylitis blood. There were earlier reports of some motif variants in reactive arthritis synovial fluid and blood.

By frequency in the sample, this clonotype is medium-sized. The target antigen is unknown. This CDR3 contains 13 residues. V dropped 2 bases and J dropped 10 bases, with 12 bases sitting between them. The germline V gene encodes CDR1 SGHVS and CDR2 FNYEAQ. TCRdb redid the calling of the 5' RACE reads with MiXCR, one entry per CDR3 protein. The table lists fewer than 35,000 distinct CDR3 sequences, about 14% of them singletons, with 35% to 45% in the top ten. The TCR was taken from a male donor with ankylosing spondylitis or in good health (not recorded which). Sequenced material: blood. This rearrangement joins TRBV7-6 to TRBJ2-1, with unresolved D. The CDR3 spells CASSLYQESEQFF. CDR3 in DNA: TGTGCCAGCAGCTTATACCAGGAAAGCGAGCAGTTCTTC.